A single sample is the source of the 26 T cell receptor beta chains below, sequenced in a study of T cell responses to AZD1222 COVID-19 vaccine. Using immunoSEQ multiplex PCR, the repertoire was profiled, and TCRdb retains in-frame clones only, with some absent. The sample yields almost 65,000 clones, roughly 84% seen once. The sample in question was peripheral blood, obtained on day 0 of AZD1222 vaccination. The receptors come from an adult in good health.

V is TRBV3-1 (or the pseudogene TRBV3-2) and J is TRBJ1-2; D is possibly TRBD1 (6 bases). This CDR3 is built from 12 residues. Germline V gives CDR1 LGHDT, CDR2 YNNKEL (reference sequence). Between the trimmed V and J ends, which lost 3 bases and 7 bases, there was a span of 9 bases. The CDR3 region is CASSQQGPGYTF. CDR3 DNA: TGTGCCAGCAGCCAGCAGGGGCCTGGCTACACCTTC.

The rearrangement uses TRBV27 and TRBJ2-6; no firm D call. Per the germline V gene, CDR1 is MNHEY and CDR2 is SMNVEV (reference sequence). Trimming stripped 3 bases from V and 3 bases from J, with 3 bases between. This CDR3 has 13 residues. CDR3 nucleotide sequence: TGTGCCAGCAGTTTGCTTGGGGCCAACGTCCTGACTTTC. This codes for CASSLLGANVLTF.

The chain uses TRBV29-1 and TRBJ1-2; 10 nucleotides align to TRBD1. Looked up from germline, CDR1 is SQVTM and CDR2 is ANQGSEA. V shed 7 bases and J 7 bases; nucleotides not matched to a gene: 9. This CDR3 is built from 13 residues. CDR3 nucleotide sequence: TGCAGCGCCCCCTCAGACAGGGGGCTTGGCTACACCTTC. This sequence encodes CSAPSDRGLGYTF.

The chain links TRBV18 to TRBJ2-3; 8 bases agree with TRBD2. The CDR3 spans 17 residues. With V trimmed by 0 bases and J by 3 bases, 8 bases remained unmatched. From germline, CDR1 is KGHSH and CDR2 LQKENI. The CDR3 loop reads CASSPPSISGATDTQYF. CDR3 DNA sequence: TGTGCCAGCTCACCACCCTCAATTAGCGGGGCGACAGATACGCAGTATTTT. Together with reference TRBV18 and TRBJ2-3, the CDR3 gives the full variable domain: NAGVMQNPRHLVRRRGQEARLRCSPMKGHSHVYWYRQLPEEGLKFMVYLQKENIIDESGMPKERFSAEFPKEGPSILRIQQVVRGDSAAYFCASSPPSISGATDTQYFGPGTRLTVL.

The V call is TRBV6-6, the J call TRBJ1-6; D unresolved. Germline loops: CDR1 MNHNY, CDR2 SVGAGI (reference sequence). CDR3 length equals 13 residues. V shed 5 bases and J shed 5 bases, with 7 bases lying between them. This chain's CDR3 is CASSHDNNSPLHF. The CDR3, as DNA: TGTGCCAGCAGTCACGACAATAATTCACCCCTCCACTTT.

This chain joins TRBV3-1 (or the pseudogene TRBV3-2) and TRBJ2-1; no firm D call. This CDR3 region has 14 residues. Germline V gene lookup returns CDR1 LGHDT and CDR2 YNNKEL (reference sequence). Trimming shortened V by 2 bases and J by 3 bases, and 8 bases separated the two germline ends. This chain's CDR3 is CASSQMVNYNEQFF. CDR3 sequence (DNA): TGTGCCAGCAGCCAAATGGTTAACTACAATGAGCAGTTCTTC.

In the case of this clone: Other nucleotide sequences from this sample produce the same CDR3. V usage is TRBV7-2 and J usage is TRBJ1-3, with D unclear. The CDR3 totals 14 residues. The V gene lost 1 base and the J gene lost 1 base, with 5 bases spanning the gap. The germline V gene has CDR1 SGHTA and CDR2 FQGNSA. CDR3 bases: TGTGCCAGCAGCTTAGGGGGATCTGGAAACACCATATATTTT. Its protein product is CASSLGGSGNTIYF.

The chain recombines TRBV4-3 with TRBJ1-4, with D possibly being TRBD1 (6 bases). Germline CDR1 reads LGHNA; CDR2 reads YSLEER. The CDR3 totals 16 residues. V was pared by 2 bases and J by 8 bases, with 18 bases between. The CDR3 is CASSQQTGIAGEKLFF. The DNA of the CDR3 is TGCGCCAGCAGCCAACAAACAGGGATTGCCGGCGAAAAACTGTTTTTT.

This clone is categorized as medium-sized (0.01 to 0.1%). The chain uses TRBV6-5 and TRBJ1-5, with 7 positions matching TRBD1. V shed 5 bases and J 6 bases; nucleotides not matched to a gene: 7. CDR3 length: 14 amino acids. Germline CDR1 reads MNHEY; CDR2 reads SVGAGI. The chain's CDR3 is CASSRQGDVQPQHF. CDR3 sequence (DNA): TGTGCCAGCAGTAGACAGGGAGACGTTCAGCCCCAGCATTTT.

V is TRBV9 and J is TRBJ2-7; D gene ambiguous. Germline values: CDR1 SGDLS, CDR2 YYNGEE. This CDR3 region has 14 residues. The V end was cut by 0 bases, the J end by 0 bases, with 7 bases between. CDR3 loop: CASSVDGNSYEQYF. The CDR3 DNA reads TGTGCCAGCAGCGTAGATGGCAACTCCTACGAGCAGTACTTC.

The CDR3 spells CASSHAWDGQETQYF. In DNA form, the CDR3 reads TGTGCCAGCAGTCATGCCTGGGACGGCCAAGAGACCCAGTACTTC. The chain employs TRBV5-8 and TRBJ2-5, with D perhaps matching TRBD1 or TRBD2 (5 bases each). Germline loops: CDR1 SGHTS, CDR2 YDEGEE. V shed 5 bases and J shed 1 base, with 15 bases lying between them. The CDR3 runs to 15 residues.

This clone was counted a single time. This chain uses TRBV7-9 with TRBJ1-1; no clear D. V was pared by 5 bases and J by 1 base, with 8 bases between. The CDR3 is made up of 13 amino acids. Germline lookup yields CDR1 SEHNR and CDR2 FQNEAQ (reference sequence). The CDR3 DNA follows: TGTGCCAGCAGCCGGCGGGGGAACACTGAAGCTTTCTTT. Protein product: CASSRRGNTEAFF.

The chain links TRBV11-2 to TRBJ1-4; weak D call: TRBD1 (6 bases). The ends were cut back, 0 bases at V and 12 bases at J, with 11 bases in the middle. Germline V gene lookup returns CDR1 SGHAT and CDR2 FQNNGV. This CDR3 is built from 13 residues. The CDR3 loop is CASSLDLGAELFF. The DNA for the CDR3 is TGTGCCAGCAGCTTAGATTTGGGGGCTGAACTGTTTTTT.

Details on this clone: The same CDR3 is also encoded by other DNA sequences in this sample. The CDR3, as DNA: TGCGCCAGCAGTCCCGGGACAGGCACCTACGAGCAGTACTTC. Its translation: CASSPGTGTYEQYF. V gene TRBV5-1 combines with J gene TRBJ2-7, with 8 bases identical to TRBD1. The CDR3 is 14 amino acids. Looked up from germline, CDR1 is SGHRS and CDR2 is YFSETQ. V lost 5 bases, J lost 2 bases, and 6 bases stayed unmatched.

The chain combines TRBV5-4 with TRBJ1-1, with D tentatively TRBD1 (5 bases). The CDR3 length is 15 residues. Looked up from germline, CDR1 is SGHNT and CDR2 is YYREEE (reference sequence). The germline V and J ends were trimmed by 0 bases and 2 bases, with 11 bases remaining between them. In DNA, the CDR3 is TGTGCCAGCAGCTTGGCGGGGCAGGGTAACACTGAAGCTTTCTTT. Residues: CASSLAGQGNTEAFF. Looking up the rest from reference TRBV5-4 and TRBJ1-1 gives the full variable domain: ETGVTQSPTHLIKTRGQQVTLRCSSQSGHNTVSWYQQALGQGPQFIFQYYREEENGRGNFPPRFSGLQFPNYSSELNVNALELDDSALYLCASSLAGQGNTEAFFGQGTRLTVV.

The genes are TRBV10-3 and TRBJ1-1; D is ambiguous. The CDR3 has 13 amino acids. Germline V gene sequence: CDR1 ENHRY, CDR2 SYGVKD. Trimming pared 0 bases from V and 5 bases from J, leaving 7 bases between. Here the CDR3 reads CAISESWGTEAFF. CDR3 nucleotides: TGTGCCATCAGTGAGTCATGGGGTACTGAAGCTTTCTTT.

The chain employs TRBV5-4 and TRBJ1-2, with 9 bases that match TRBD1. In germline, CDR1 is SGHNT, CDR2 YYREEE (reference sequence). CDR3 size: 14 residues. V shed 4 bases, J shed 2 bases, and the junction held 3 bases outside the gene matches. The CDR3 here is CASSPGQGNYGYTF. The CDR3 DNA reads TGTGCCAGCAGCCCGGGACAGGGAAACTATGGCTACACCTTC.

The CDR3 DNA sequence: TGTGCCAGCAGTAGGGGCGGTACAGATACGCAGTATTTT. It is translated as CASSRGGTDTQYF. The chain employs TRBV6-2 or TRBV6-3 and TRBJ2-3; tentative D call: TRBD1 (5 bases). The CDR3 is 13 amino acids. V lost 5 bases, J lost 3 bases, and 9 bases lay in between. Germline loops: CDR1 MNHEY, CDR2 SVGEGT.

The gene calls are TRBV7-7 and TRBJ2-1; D tentatively reads TRBD1 or TRBD2 (6 bases each). CDR3 length: 20 residues. Germline-derived CDR1 and CDR2 are SSHAT and FNYEAQ (reference sequence). Trimming shortened V by 6 bases and J by 0 bases, and 27 bases separated the two germline ends. CDR3 coding DNA: TGTGCCAGCAGGGTTGCGATTTCGGGTCGGGGGCCGAGCTCCTACAATGAGCAGTTCTTC. Translating it yields CASRVAISGRGPSSYNEQFF.

Comment on this clone: The sample holds other DNA sequences that translate to the same CDR3. The chain employs TRBV18 and TRBJ1-6; D remains ambiguous. CDR1 is KGHSH and CDR2 is LQKENI in the germline V gene. This CDR3 spans 12 amino acids. V was trimmed by 3 bases and J by 6 bases, leaving 3 bases between them. Here the CDR3 reads CASSPTNSPLHF. In DNA, the CDR3 is TGTGCCAGCTCACCGACTAATTCACCCCTCCACTTT.

The chain joins TRBV6-6 to TRBJ2-7; D is possibly TRBD2 (5 bases). This CDR3 comprises 12 residues. V dropped 4 bases and J dropped 4 bases, with 8 bases sitting between them. CDR1 and CDR2 (germline): MNHNY, SVGAGI (reference sequence). The CDR3 sequence: CASSWTSYEQYF. The CDR3 DNA is TGTGCCAGCAGTTGGACTTCTTACGAGCAGTACTTC.

The rearrangement joins TRBV7-9 to TRBJ2-2, with D perhaps TRBD1 or TRBD2 (6 bases each). This CDR3 is built from 16 residues. Germline V gene data show CDR1 as SEHNR and CDR2 as FQNEAQ (reference sequence). Trimming stripped 4 bases from V and 3 bases from J, with 15 bases between. Here the CDR3 reads CASSYLGGADTGELFF. The CDR3, as DNA: TGTGCCAGCAGCTACCTGGGGGGCGCAGACACCGGGGAGCTGTTTTTT.

The V call is TRBV6-5, the J call TRBJ1-2; 7 bases are shared with TRBD1. CDR3 length: 13 residues. Germline V gene sequence: CDR1 MNHEY, CDR2 SVGAGI. Trimming took 5 bases from V and 8 from J; bases not matched to a gene: 8. The CDR3 DNA is TGTGCCAGCAGTCCGGACAGGCCTAGAGGCTACACCTTC. This gives the protein CASSPDRPRGYTF.

The rearrangement uses TRBV28 and TRBJ1-1, with D hard to call. Germline CDR1 MDHEN, CDR2 SYDVKM. CDR3 length: 14 amino acids. The V end lost 10 bases, the J end lost 6 bases, and 21 bases lay between the germline ends. CDR3 DNA: TGTGCCATTTTGCCCGTAGGGTTGGGCCCTGAAGCTTTCTTT. It specifies CAILPVGLGPEAFF.

The chain is built from TRBV18 and TRBJ2-7; no clear D. V was shortened by 3 bases and J by 2 bases, with 8 bases between the two germline ends. Germline V gene data show CDR1 as KGHSH and CDR2 as LQKENI. The CDR3 has 13 amino acids. The CDR3 DNA sequence: TGTGCCAGCTCACCTACAACTACCTACGAGCAGTACTTC. Its protein product is CASSPTTTYEQYF.

The chain has TRBV7-9 and TRBJ1-5, with D possibly matching TRBD1 (5 bases). This CDR3 contains 15 residues. CDR1 SEHNR and CDR2 FQNEAQ come from the germline V gene (reference sequence). Trimming removed 7 bases from V and 2 bases from J, with 15 bases in between. CDR3 DNA: TGTGCCAGCAATGGGGACGGACTACGCAATCAGCCCCAGCATTTT. The encoded protein is CASNGDGLRNQPQHF.